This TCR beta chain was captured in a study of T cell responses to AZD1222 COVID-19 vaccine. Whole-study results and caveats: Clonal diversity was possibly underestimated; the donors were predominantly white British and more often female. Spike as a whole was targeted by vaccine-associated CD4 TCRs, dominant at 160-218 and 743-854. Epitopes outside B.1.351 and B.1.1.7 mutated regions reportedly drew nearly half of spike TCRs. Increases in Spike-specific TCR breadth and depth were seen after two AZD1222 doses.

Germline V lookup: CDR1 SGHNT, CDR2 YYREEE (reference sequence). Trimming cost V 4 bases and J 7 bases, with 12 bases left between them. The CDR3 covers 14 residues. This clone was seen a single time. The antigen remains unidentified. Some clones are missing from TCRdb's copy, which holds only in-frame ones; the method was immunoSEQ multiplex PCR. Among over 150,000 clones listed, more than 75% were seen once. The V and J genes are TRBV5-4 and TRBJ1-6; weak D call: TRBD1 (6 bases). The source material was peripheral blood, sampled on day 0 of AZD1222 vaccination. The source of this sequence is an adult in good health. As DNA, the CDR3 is TGTGCCAGCAGCCCGGACAGTTTGAATTCACCCCTCCACTTT. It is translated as CASSPDSLNSPLHF.